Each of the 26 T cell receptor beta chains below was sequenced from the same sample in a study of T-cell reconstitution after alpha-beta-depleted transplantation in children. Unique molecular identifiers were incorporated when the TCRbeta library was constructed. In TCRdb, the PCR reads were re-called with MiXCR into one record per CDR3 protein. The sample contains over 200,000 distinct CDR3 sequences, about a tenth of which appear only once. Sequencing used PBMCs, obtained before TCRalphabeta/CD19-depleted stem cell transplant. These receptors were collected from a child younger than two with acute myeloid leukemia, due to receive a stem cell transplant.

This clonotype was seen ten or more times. The CDR3, as DNA: TGTGCCAGCACCGGACAGGGCTCAGATACGCAGTATTTT. Encoded protein: CASTGQGSDTQYF. The J gene is TRBJ2-3, the V gene TRBV18; the match to TRBD1 covers 8 bases. The germline CDR1 and CDR2 sequences are KGHSH and LQKENI. After removal of 8 bases from V and 4 bases from J, the junction contained 5 bases not matched to a gene. The CDR3 length is 13 residues.

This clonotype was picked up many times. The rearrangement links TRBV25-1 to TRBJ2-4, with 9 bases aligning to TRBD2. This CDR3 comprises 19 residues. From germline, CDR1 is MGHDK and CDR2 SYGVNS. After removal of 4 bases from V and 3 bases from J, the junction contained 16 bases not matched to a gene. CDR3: CASSGVRGGAGGLKNIQYF. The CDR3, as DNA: TGTGCCAGCAGTGGGGTGCGGGGGGGGGCGGGAGGACTCAAAAACATTCAGTACTTC. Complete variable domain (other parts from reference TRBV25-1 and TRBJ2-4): EADIYQTPRYLVIGTGKKITLECSQTMGHDKMYWYQQDPGMELHLIHYSYGVNSTEKGDLSSESTVSRIRTEHFPLTLESARPSHTSQYLCASSGVRGGAGGLKNIQYFGAGTRLSVL.

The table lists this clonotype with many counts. In DNA form, the CDR3 reads TGTGCCAGCAGTTTGGGGGGCTATGGCTACACCTTC. It is translated as CASSLGGYGYTF. The chain is built from TRBV28 and TRBJ1-2, with a weak D call TRBD1 (5 bases). V was shortened by 3 bases and J by 4 bases, with 6 bases between the two germline ends. The germline V gene encodes CDR1 MDHEN and CDR2 SYDVKM. The CDR3 runs 12 residues.

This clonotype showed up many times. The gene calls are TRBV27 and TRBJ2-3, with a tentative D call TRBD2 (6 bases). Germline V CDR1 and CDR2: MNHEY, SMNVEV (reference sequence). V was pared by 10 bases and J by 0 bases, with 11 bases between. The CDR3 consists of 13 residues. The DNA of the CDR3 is TGTGCCACCCGAGCGGGCAGCACAGATACGCAGTATTTT. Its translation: CATRAGSTDTQYF.

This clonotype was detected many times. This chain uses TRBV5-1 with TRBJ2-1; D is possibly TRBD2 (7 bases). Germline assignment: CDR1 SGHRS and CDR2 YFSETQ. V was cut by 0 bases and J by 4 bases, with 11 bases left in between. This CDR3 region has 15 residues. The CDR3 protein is CASSLEGGRYNEQFF. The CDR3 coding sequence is TGCGCCAGCAGCTTGGAGGGGGGGCGATACAATGAGCAGTTCTTC.

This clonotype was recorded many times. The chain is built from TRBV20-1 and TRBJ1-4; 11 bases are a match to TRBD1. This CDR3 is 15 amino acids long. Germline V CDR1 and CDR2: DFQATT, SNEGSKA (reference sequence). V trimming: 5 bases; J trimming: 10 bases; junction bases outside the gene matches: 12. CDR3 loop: CSAGYGGQGAGKLFF. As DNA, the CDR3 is TGCAGTGCTGGATATGGAGGACAGGGGGCTGGAAAACTGTTTTTT.

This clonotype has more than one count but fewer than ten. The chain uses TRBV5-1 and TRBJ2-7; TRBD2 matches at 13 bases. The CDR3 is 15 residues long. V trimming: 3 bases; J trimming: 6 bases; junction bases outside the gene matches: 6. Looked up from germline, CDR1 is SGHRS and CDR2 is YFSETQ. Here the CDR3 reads CASSYSGTSGTEQYF. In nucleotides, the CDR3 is TGCGCCAGCAGCTACTCCGGGACTAGCGGGACCGAGCAGTACTTC.

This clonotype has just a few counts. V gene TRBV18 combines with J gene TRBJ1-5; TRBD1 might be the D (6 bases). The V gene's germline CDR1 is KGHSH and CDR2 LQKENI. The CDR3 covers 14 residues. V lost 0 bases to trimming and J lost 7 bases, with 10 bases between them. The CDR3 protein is CASSPPGGTQPQHF. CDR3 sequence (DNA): TGTGCCAGCTCACCACCTGGGGGCACGCAGCCCCAGCATTTT.

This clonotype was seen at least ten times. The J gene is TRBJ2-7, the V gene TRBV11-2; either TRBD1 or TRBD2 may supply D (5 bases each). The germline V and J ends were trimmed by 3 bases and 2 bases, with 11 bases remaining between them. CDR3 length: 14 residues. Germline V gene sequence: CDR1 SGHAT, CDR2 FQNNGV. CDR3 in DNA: TGTGCCAGCAGCTTTTCCCAGGGACCCTACGAGCAGTACTTC. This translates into CASSFSQGPYEQYF.

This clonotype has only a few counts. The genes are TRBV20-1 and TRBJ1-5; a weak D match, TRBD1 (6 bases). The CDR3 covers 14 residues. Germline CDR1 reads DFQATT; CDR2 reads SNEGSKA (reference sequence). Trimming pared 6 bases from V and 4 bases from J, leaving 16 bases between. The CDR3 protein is CSASQGSANQPQHF. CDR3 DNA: TGCAGTGCCTCACAGGGAAGTGCGAATCAGCCCCAGCATTTT.

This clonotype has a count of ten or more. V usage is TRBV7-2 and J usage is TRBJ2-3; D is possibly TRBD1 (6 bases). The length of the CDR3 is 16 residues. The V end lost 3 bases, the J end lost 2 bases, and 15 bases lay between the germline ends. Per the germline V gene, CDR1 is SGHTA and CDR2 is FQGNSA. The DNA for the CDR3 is TGTGCCAGCAGCTTGCATGCCAGGGGTATCACAGATACGCAGTATTTT. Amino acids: CASSLHARGITDTQYF.

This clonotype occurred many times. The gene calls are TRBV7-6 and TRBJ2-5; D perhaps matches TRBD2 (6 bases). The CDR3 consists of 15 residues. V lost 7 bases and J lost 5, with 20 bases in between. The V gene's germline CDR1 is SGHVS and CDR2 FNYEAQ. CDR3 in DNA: TGTGCCAGCACTCAAATGGAGGGGCCGACGGAGACCCAGTACTTC. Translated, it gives CASTQMEGPTETQYF.

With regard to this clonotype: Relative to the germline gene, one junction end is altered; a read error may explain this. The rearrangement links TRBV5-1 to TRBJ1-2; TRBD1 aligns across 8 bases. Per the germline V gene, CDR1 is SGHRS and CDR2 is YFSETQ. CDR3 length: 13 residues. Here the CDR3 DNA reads TGCGCCAACAGTTCGACAGGGGACCATGGCGACACCTTC. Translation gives CANSSTGDHGDTF.

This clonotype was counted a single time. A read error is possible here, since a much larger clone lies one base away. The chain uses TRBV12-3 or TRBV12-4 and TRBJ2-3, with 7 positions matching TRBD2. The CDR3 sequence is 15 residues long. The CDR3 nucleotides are TGTGGCAGCAGATCCTTTAGCGGGAGCACAGATACGCAGTATTTT. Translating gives CGSRSFSGSTDTQYF.

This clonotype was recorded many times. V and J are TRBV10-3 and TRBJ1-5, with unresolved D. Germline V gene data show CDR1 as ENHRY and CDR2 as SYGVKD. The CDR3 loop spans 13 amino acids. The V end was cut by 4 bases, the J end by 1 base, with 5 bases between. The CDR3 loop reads CAISAGSNQPQHF. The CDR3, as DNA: TGTGCCATCAGTGCGGGCAGCAATCAGCCCCAGCATTTT.

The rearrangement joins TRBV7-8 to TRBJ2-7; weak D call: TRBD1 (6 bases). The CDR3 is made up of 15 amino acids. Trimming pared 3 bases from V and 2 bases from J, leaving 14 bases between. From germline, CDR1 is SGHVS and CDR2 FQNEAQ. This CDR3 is CASSFRAGAAYEQYF. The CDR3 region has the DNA TGTGCCAGCAGCTTTAGGGCAGGGGCCGCCTACGAGCAGTACTTC.

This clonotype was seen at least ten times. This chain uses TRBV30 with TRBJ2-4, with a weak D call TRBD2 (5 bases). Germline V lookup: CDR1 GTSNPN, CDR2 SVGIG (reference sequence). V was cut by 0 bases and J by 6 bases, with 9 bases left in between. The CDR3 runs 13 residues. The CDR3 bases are TGTGCCTGGAGTGTCAGCGGAGCAAACATTCAGTACTTC. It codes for CAWSVSGANIQYF.

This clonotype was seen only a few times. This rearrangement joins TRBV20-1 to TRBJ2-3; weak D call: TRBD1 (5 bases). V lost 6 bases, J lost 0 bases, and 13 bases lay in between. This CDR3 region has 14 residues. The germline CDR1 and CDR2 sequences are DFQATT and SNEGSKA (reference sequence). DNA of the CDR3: TGCAGTGCACCACAGGCGTCTAGCACAGATACGCAGTATTTT. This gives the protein CSAPQASSTDTQYF.

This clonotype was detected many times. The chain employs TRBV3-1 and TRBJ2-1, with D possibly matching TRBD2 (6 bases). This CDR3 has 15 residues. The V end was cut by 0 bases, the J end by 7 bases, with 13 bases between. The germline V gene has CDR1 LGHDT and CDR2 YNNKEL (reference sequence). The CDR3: CASSQEERAGNEQFF. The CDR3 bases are TGTGCCAGCAGCCAAGAGGAACGCGCGGGGAATGAGCAGTTCTTC.

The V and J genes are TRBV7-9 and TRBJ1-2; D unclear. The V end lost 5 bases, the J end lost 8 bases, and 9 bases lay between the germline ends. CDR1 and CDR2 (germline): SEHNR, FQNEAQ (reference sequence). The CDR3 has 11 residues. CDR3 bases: TGTGCCAGCAGCCGAGACCTGGGCTACACCTTC. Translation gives CASSRDLGYTF. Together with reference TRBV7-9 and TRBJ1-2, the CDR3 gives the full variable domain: DTGVSQNPRHKITKRGQNVTFRCDPISEHNRLYWYRQTLGQGPEFLTYFQNEAQLEKSRLLSDRFSAERPKGSFSTLEIQRTEQGDSAMYLCASSRDLGYTFGSGTRLTVV.

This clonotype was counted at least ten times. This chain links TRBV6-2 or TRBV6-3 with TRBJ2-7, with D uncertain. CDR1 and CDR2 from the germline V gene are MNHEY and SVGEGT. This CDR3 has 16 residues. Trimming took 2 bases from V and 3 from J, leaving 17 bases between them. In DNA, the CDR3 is TGTGCCAGCAGTTACCACCTCAACGACGGAAACTACGAGCAGTACTTC. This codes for CASSYHLNDGNYEQYF.

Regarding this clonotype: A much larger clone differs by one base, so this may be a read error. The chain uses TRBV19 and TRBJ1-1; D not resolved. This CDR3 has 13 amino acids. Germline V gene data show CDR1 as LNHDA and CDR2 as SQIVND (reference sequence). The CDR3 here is CVSSIVKNTEAFF. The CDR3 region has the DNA TGTGTCAGTAGTATAGTGAAGAACACTGAAGCTTTCTTT.

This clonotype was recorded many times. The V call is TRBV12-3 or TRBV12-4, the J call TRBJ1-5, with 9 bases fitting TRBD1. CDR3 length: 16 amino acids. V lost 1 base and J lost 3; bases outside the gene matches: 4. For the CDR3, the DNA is TGTGCCAGCAGTTTAGAGGGGACAGGGCACAATCAGCCCCAGCATTTT. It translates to CASSLEGTGHNQPQHF.

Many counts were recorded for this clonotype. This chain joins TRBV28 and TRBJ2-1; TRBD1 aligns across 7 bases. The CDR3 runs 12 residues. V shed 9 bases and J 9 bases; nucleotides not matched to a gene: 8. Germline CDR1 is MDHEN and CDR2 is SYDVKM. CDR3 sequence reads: CASHTGESEQFF. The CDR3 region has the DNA TGTGCCAGTCATACAGGGGAGAGTGAGCAGTTCTTC.

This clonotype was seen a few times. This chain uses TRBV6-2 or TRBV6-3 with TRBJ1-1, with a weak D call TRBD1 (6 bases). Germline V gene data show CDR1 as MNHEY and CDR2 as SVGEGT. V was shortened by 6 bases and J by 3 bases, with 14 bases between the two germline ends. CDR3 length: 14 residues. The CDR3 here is CASSRGGGYTEAFF. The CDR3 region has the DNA TGTGCCAGCAGCCGCGGAGGGGGGTACACTGAAGCTTTCTTT.

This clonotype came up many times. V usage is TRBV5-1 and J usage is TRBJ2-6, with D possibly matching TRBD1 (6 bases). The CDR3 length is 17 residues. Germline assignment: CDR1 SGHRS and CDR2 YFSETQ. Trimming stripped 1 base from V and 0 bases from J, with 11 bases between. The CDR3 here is CASSLYRDGSGANVLTF. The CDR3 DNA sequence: TGCGCCAGCAGCTTGTACAGGGACGGCTCTGGGGCCAACGTCCTGACTTTC.